Following are 28 T cell receptor beta chains from one sample sequenced in a study of beta chain features in type 1 diabetes. Broader study findings: TCRB CDR3s were moderately but significantly shorter in Type 1 diabetes patients in all four CD4+ subsets.

Antigens for these TCRs are unknown. Investigators reverse transcribed all isolated RNA, so they sequenced expressed TCRB transcripts. The protocol was immunoSEQ multiplex PCR, while the TCRdb copy is restricted to in-frame clones and leaves out a portion. The sample lists hundreds of thousands of clones, around an eighth occurring once. Material for sequencing was naive CD4+ T cells from blood. The receptors originated from a man aged 18 to 30 with type 1 diabetes.

In its sample, this clone was seen a few times. The chain couples TRBV28 to TRBJ2-1, with 11 bases that match TRBD2. The CDR3 contains 15 residues. Germline V gene lookup returns CDR1 MDHEN and CDR2 SYDVKM. With 5 bases clipped from V and 10 bases from J, the junction kept 10 bases outside the gene matches. CDR3 nucleotide sequence: TGTGCCAGCAGTAATAGCGGGGGGGCTTTTAACGAGCAGTTCTTC. Encoded protein: CASSNSGGAFNEQFF.

The rearrangement links TRBV28 to TRBJ1-6; no firm D call. Looked up from germline, CDR1 is MDHEN and CDR2 is SYDVKM. CDR3 length: 13 amino acids. V lost 1 base to trimming and J lost 13 bases, with 11 bases between them. As DNA, the CDR3 is TGTGCCAGCAGTTTATTACCCAGGATGCCCCTCCACTTT. Protein sequence: CASSLLPRMPLHF.

This clone turned up a few times. The chain links TRBV5-4 to TRBJ2-5; the match to TRBD2 covers 11 bases. CDR3 length: 15 amino acids. CDR1 is SGHNT and CDR2 is YYREEE in the germline V gene (reference sequence). With 1 base clipped from V and 4 bases from J, the junction kept 3 bases outside the gene matches. The CDR3 nucleotides are TGTGCCAGCAGCTTGAAACTAGCGGGAGCAGAGACCCAGTACTTC. As protein: CASSLKLAGAETQYF.

This clone was picked up a small number of times. The CDR3 here is CASSLGALAGEGEQYF. CDR3 DNA sequence: TGTGCCAGCAGCTTAGGGGCCCTAGCGGGAGAGGGCGAGCAGTACTTC. The chain joins TRBV7-2 to TRBJ2-7; 10 bases fit TRBD2. The trim removed 1 base at V and 6 bases at J, leaving 9 bases unmatched. Germline V gives CDR1 SGHTA, CDR2 FQGNSA. CDR3 size: 16 residues.

The chain uses TRBV5-1 and TRBJ2-1; 15 nucleotides align to TRBD2. The J segment lost 0 bases and the V segment lost 3 bases, leaving 7 bases of the junction unmatched. The CDR3 extends over 19 amino acids. Germline loops: CDR1 SGHRS, CDR2 YFSETQ. CDR3 bases: TGCGCCAGCAGCTCCCGGACTAGCGGGGGGGCCAGCTCCTACAATGAGCAGTTCTTC. It translates to CASSSRTSGGASSYNEQFF.

This clone came up a few times. This chain joins TRBV29-1 and TRBJ1-1; D unclear. This CDR3 has 14 amino acids. CDR1 and CDR2 from the germline V gene are SQVTM and ANQGSEA. V lost 5 bases and J 2 bases, leaving 15 bases between the germline ends. CDR3: CSVRYQESNTEAFF. The CDR3 region has the DNA TGCAGCGTTCGATATCAGGAATCCAACACTGAAGCTTTCTTT.

This clone was seen a few times. This sequence joins TRBV11-2 and TRBJ2-6; D unresolved. Per germline, CDR1 SGHAT and CDR2 FQNNGV. V was pared by 2 bases and J by 0 bases, with 8 bases between. This CDR3 spans 16 amino acids. The CDR3, as DNA: TGTGCCAGCAGCTTAAGAAGGGCCTCTGGGGCCAACGTCCTGACTTTC. It specifies CASSLRRASGANVLTF. Looking up the rest from reference TRBV11-2 and TRBJ2-6 gives the full variable domain: EAGVAQSPRYKIIEKRQSVAFWCNPISGHATLYWYQQILGQGPKLLIQFQNNGVVDDSQLPKDRFSAERLKGVDSTLKIQPAKLEDSAVYLCASSLRRASGANVLTFGAGSRLTVL.

V gene TRBV6-1 combines with J gene TRBJ1-5, with TRBD1 identical over 9 bases. The CDR3 runs to 16 residues. V was pared by 3 bases and J by 4 bases, with 7 bases of the junction left unmatched. In germline, CDR1 is MNHNS, CDR2 SASEGT. CDR3 sequence: CASSDTPGQGNQPQHF. In DNA, the CDR3 is TGTGCCAGCAGTGATACCCCGGGACAGGGTAATCAGCCCCAGCATTTT.

This chain uses TRBV30 with TRBJ2-2; D remains unclear. Germline V gives CDR1 GTSNPN, CDR2 SVGIG (reference sequence). The CDR3 has 16 residues. V lost 0 bases and J lost 5, with 16 bases in between. In DNA, the CDR3 is TGTGCCTGGAGTGTAGAGTGGGCCACCCCTACCGGGGAGCTGTTTTTT. Its protein is CAWSVEWATPTGELFF.

This clone has more than one count but fewer than ten. V and J are TRBV7-9 and TRBJ1-1, with D possibly matching TRBD1 (5 bases). V was cut by 5 bases and J by 4 bases, with 8 bases left in between. Germline lookup yields CDR1 SEHNR and CDR2 FQNEAQ (reference sequence). The CDR3 consists of 12 residues. The CDR3, as DNA: TGTGCCAGCAGCCGGAGGGGCACTGAAGCTTTCTTT. It encodes CASSRRGTEAFF.

This clone was counted only a few times. The rearrangement uses TRBV4-1 and TRBJ2-3; D is undetermined. V lost 1 base to trimming and J lost 0 bases, with 8 bases between them. The CDR3 runs 15 residues. Germline lookup yields CDR1 MGHRA and CDR2 YSYEKL. DNA for the CDR3: TGCGCCAGCAGCCAAGTCCGCGGCAGCACAGATACGCAGTATTTT. This encodes CASSQVRGSTDTQYF.

In this sample, this clone turned up a few times. This chain joins TRBV6-5 and TRBJ2-7, with 10 positions matching TRBD1. Germline CDR1 MNHEY, CDR2 SVGAGI. The CDR3 contains 13 residues. V dropped 11 bases and J dropped 5; count of bases not matched to a gene: 9. CDR3 amino acids: CAHLRTGGHEQYF. The DNA for the CDR3 is TGTGCCCACCTACGGACAGGGGGACACGAGCAGTACTTC.

The sample holds a few counts of this clone. The V gene is TRBV30, the J gene TRBJ1-1, with 10 bases aligning to TRBD1. The CDR3 is 17 amino acids. The germline V gene encodes CDR1 GTSNPN and CDR2 SVGIG (reference sequence). J was trimmed by 1 base and V by 3 bases; bases with no gene match: 11. CDR3 DNA sequence: TGTGCCTGGAGGGGGGGACAGGGGACTACCTGGAACACTGAAGCTTTCTTT. Protein product: CAWRGGQGTTWNTEAFF.

The chain combines TRBV27 with TRBJ2-7; D is uncertain. V dropped 8 bases and J dropped 0 bases, with 14 bases sitting between them. The CDR3 runs to 14 residues. In germline, CDR1 is MNHEY, CDR2 SMNVEV (reference sequence). The CDR3, as DNA: TGTGCCAGCCGTATCAGTAGGAGCTCCTACGAGCAGTACTTC. Amino acids: CASRISRSSYEQYF.

In its sample, this clone was seen a few times. The V gene is TRBV29-1, the J gene TRBJ2-7, with D possibly being TRBD1 (5 bases). This CDR3 has 15 amino acids. CDR1 and CDR2 (germline): SQVTM, ANQGSEA. V gave up 6 bases and J gave up 8 bases, with 26 bases separating them. CDR3: CSVAFDSTTSTKQYF. CDR3 coding DNA: TGCAGCGTCGCGTTCGACAGCACCACATCTACGAAGCAGTACTTC.

The chain is built from TRBV2 and TRBJ2-1, with 8 bases aligning to TRBD1. Germline lookup yields CDR1 SNHLY and CDR2 FYNNEI. CDR3 length: 15 residues. Trimming took 1 base from V and 5 from J; bases not matched to a gene: 4. The CDR3 sequence is CASSEVAGGNNEQFF. CDR3 in DNA: TGTGCCAGCAGTGAAGTGGCAGGGGGCAACAATGAGCAGTTCTTC.

The rearrangement uses TRBV5-4 and TRBJ2-1; D is ambiguous. The CDR3 has 14 amino acids. Germline V gene sequence: CDR1 SGHNT, CDR2 YYREEE (reference sequence). V lost 2 bases and J 7 bases, leaving 13 bases between the germline ends. The CDR3 spells CASSFPGHRNEQFF. The CDR3 DNA follows: TGTGCCAGCAGCTTTCCGGGTCATAGGAATGAGCAGTTCTTC.

This clone has more than one count but fewer than ten. The V and J genes are TRBV28 and TRBJ2-2; D may be TRBD1 (6 bases). Trimming removed 1 base at V and 5 bases at J, with 11 bases between. CDR3 length equals 15 residues. The V gene's germline CDR1 is MDHEN and CDR2 SYDVKM. CDR3 loop: CASSLYLQGTGELFF. The CDR3 nucleotides read TGTGCCAGCAGTTTATATTTGCAGGGGACCGGGGAGCTGTTTTTT.

This chain connects TRBV7-9 to TRBJ1-5, with TRBD1 identical over 8 bases. The trim removed 3 bases at V and 3 bases at J, leaving 4 bases unmatched. Looked up from germline, CDR1 is SEHNR and CDR2 is FQNEAQ (reference sequence). The CDR3 is 15 residues long. CDR3 bases: TGTGCCAGCAGCTTTACAGGGGGTCTCAATCAGCCCCAGCATTTT. Its translation is CASSFTGGLNQPQHF.

This clone was found a few times. The rearrangement uses TRBV15 and TRBJ1-2, with TRBD1 matching over 9 bases. The germline V gene encodes CDR1 LNHNV and CDR2 YYDKDF (reference sequence). CDR3 length: 17 residues. V shed 0 bases, J shed 7 bases, and the junction held 12 bases outside the gene matches. The CDR3 DNA follows: TGTGCCACCAGCAGAGATATTGGGGGACAGGGCTTGGTTGGCTACACCTTC. Its protein is CATSRDIGGQGLVGYTF.

This clone turned up a few times. The rearrangement joins TRBV6-4 to TRBJ2-1; 9 bases are a match to TRBD2. Germline V gives CDR1 MRHNA, CDR2 SNTAGT. V lost 7 bases to trimming and J lost 7 bases; unmatched junction nucleotides: 8. The length of the CDR3 is 14 residues. The chain's CDR3 is CASNLSSGANEQFF. CDR3 nucleotide sequence: TGTGCCAGCAACCTATCTAGCGGGGCTAATGAGCAGTTCTTC.

The rearrangement joins TRBV30 to TRBJ2-2; either TRBD1 or TRBD2 may supply D (5 bases each). Germline loops: CDR1 GTSNPN, CDR2 SVGIG (reference sequence). The CDR3 runs to 13 residues. V dropped 5 bases and J dropped 4 bases, with 11 bases sitting between them. The chain's CDR3 is CAWHEGTTGELFF. The DNA for the CDR3 is TGTGCCTGGCATGAGGGGACCACCGGGGAGCTGTTTTTT.

The chain joins TRBV20-1 to TRBJ2-1; D is undetermined. The V gene lost 8 bases and the J gene lost 2 bases, with 7 bases spanning the gap. Germline V gene data show CDR1 as DFQATT and CDR2 as SNEGSKA (reference sequence). The CDR3 loop spans 11 amino acids. As DNA, the CDR3 is TGCAGTAGGGCAGCCTACAATGAGCAGTTCTTC. It translates to CSRAAYNEQFF.

In this sample, this clone turned up a few times. The gene calls are TRBV5-6 and TRBJ2-3; D gene ambiguous. The V and J ends lost 6 bases and 4 bases respectively, with 12 bases between them. The CDR3 loop spans 13 amino acids. Per germline, CDR1 SGHDT and CDR2 YYEEEE. CDR3 nucleotide sequence: TGTGCCAGCAATAGAAGGATACCAGATACGCAGTATTTT. Its translation is CASNRRIPDTQYF.

The chain has TRBV13 and TRBJ2-1, with TRBD2 matching over 9 bases. This CDR3 region has 15 residues. V was pared by 3 bases and J by 2 bases, with 2 bases of the junction left unmatched. The germline V gene has CDR1 PRHDT and CDR2 FYEKMQ (reference sequence). The CDR3: CASSFQRGAYNEQFF. The CDR3 DNA reads TGTGCCAGCAGCTTCCAGCGGGGGGCCTACAATGAGCAGTTCTTC.

This clone occurred a few times. The J gene is TRBJ2-3, the V gene TRBV4-1; D call uncertain. Looked up from germline, CDR1 is MGHRA and CDR2 is YSYEKL. Between the trimmed V and J ends, which lost 0 bases and 1 base, there was a span of 11 bases. CDR3 length equals 16 residues. The CDR3 sequence: CASSQEAGVGTDTQYF. The CDR3 bases are TGCGCCAGCAGCCAAGAGGCAGGCGTGGGCACAGATACGCAGTATTTT.

The chain links TRBV18 to TRBJ2-5, with 10 bases fitting TRBD1. V shed 0 bases, J shed 4 bases, and the junction held 8 bases outside the gene matches. Germline CDR1 and CDR2: KGHSH and LQKENI. The CDR3 has 17 residues. In nucleotides, the CDR3 is TGTGCCAGCTCACCACCGACCGGGACAGGGGTGTCAGAGACCCAGTACTTC. This translates into CASSPPTGTGVSETQYF.

This clone was observed a handful of times. This chain links TRBV29-1 with TRBJ2-2, with D perhaps TRBD2 (6 bases). The CDR3 loop spans 15 amino acids. With 7 bases removed from V and 4 bases from J, the gap between germline ends came to 19 bases. Per the germline V gene, CDR1 is SQVTM and CDR2 is ANQGSEA. CDR3 protein: CSAMEGLGLTGELFF. The DNA for the CDR3 is TGCAGCGCTATGGAGGGACTGGGGCTCACCGGGGAGCTGTTTTTT.